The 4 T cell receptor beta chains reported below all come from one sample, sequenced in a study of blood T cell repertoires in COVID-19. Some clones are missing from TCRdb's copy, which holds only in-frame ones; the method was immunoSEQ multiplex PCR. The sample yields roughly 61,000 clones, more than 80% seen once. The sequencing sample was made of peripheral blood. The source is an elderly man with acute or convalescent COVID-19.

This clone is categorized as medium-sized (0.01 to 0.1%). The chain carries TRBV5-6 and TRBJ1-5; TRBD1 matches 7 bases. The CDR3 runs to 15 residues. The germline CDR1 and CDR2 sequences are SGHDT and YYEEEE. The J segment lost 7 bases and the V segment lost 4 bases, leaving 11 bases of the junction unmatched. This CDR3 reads CASSPRGQPSQPQHF. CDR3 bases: TGTGCCAGCAGCCCCCGGGGACAGCCATCCCAGCCCCAGCATTTT.

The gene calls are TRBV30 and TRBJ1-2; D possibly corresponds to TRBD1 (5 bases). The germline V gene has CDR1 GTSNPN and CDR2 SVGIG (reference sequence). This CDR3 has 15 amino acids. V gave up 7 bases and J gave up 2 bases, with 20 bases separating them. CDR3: CASGGRAGMNYGYTF. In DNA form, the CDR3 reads TGTGCCTCTGGAGGGAGAGCAGGGATGAACTATGGCTACACCTTC.

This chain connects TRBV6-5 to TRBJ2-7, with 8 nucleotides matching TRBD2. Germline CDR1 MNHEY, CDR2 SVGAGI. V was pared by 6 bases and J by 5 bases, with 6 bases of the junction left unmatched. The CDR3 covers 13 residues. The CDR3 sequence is CASSDGGANEQYF. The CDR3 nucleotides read TGTGCCAGCAGCGACGGGGGGGCAAACGAGCAGTACTTC.

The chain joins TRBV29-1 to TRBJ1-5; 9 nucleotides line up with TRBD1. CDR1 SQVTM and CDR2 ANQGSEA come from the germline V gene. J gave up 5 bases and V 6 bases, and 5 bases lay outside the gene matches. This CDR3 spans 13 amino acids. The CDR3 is CSVRTGEDQPQHF. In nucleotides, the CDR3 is TGCAGCGTACGGACAGGGGAAGATCAGCCCCAGCATTTT.